Shown below are 22 T cell receptor beta chains from a single sample sequenced in a study of blood T cells in healthy people across ages. A J-beta primer mix and a sample-barcoded 5' primer were used in a second PCR of about 6 to 12 cycles. TCRdb recomputed calls from the 5' RACE reads with MiXCR, one row per CDR3 protein. Seen here are around 800,000 distinct CDR3 sequences, around a quarter observed once, and the top ten hold around 3%. The data also belong to a second study, concerning T cells of mothers and their children.

Material for sequencing was blood. The receptor source for this set is a boy between 10 and 17 years old in good health.

The rearrangement uses TRBV3-1 and TRBJ1-5; D is undetermined. V gave up 2 bases and J gave up 6 bases, with 5 bases separating them. The CDR3 runs 12 residues. CDR1 is LGHDT and CDR2 is YNNKEL in the germline V gene (reference sequence). DNA of the CDR3: TGTGCCAGCAGCCAATACGGTCAGCCCCAGCATTTT. It is translated as CASSQYGQPQHF. Full variable domain (remainder filled in from reference TRBV3-1 and TRBJ1-5): DTAVSQTPKYLVTQMGNDKSIKCEQNLGHDTMYWYKQDSKKFLKIMFSYNNKELIINETVPNRFSPKSPDKAHLNLHINSLELGDSAVYFCASSQYGQPQHFGDGTRLSIL.

This clonotype was seen more than once but under ten times. J is TRBJ2-5 and V is TRBV7-2; perhaps TRBD2 as D (6 bases). Per the germline V gene, CDR1 is SGHTA and CDR2 is FQGNSA. The CDR3 is made up of 15 amino acids. The V end was cut by 3 bases, the J end by 7 bases, with 18 bases between. The CDR3 is CASSLDYGPSGTQYF. The CDR3 DNA is TGTGCCAGCAGCTTGGACTACGGACCCTCGGGGACCCAGTACTTC.

This clonotype was detected a few times. J is TRBJ2-7 and V is TRBV6-1; D is perhaps TRBD2 (5 bases). Germline V lookup: CDR1 MNHNS, CDR2 SASEGT. This CDR3 spans 14 amino acids. V shed 3 bases and J shed 2 bases, with 11 bases lying between them. The CDR3 sequence is CASSDGLEAYEQYF. CDR3 coding DNA: TGTGCCAGCAGTGATGGTTTGGAGGCCTACGAGCAGTACTTC.

This clonotype was counted a few times. The genes are TRBV2 and TRBJ2-1; maybe TRBD1 (6 bases). Germline V gene data show CDR1 as SNHLY and CDR2 as FYNNEI. The germline V and J ends were trimmed by 5 bases and 1 base, with 12 bases remaining between them. The CDR3 runs 15 residues. This CDR3 is CASSPRGQSYNEQFF. Written as DNA, the CDR3 is TGTGCCAGCAGTCCTCGGGGACAATCCTACAATGAGCAGTTCTTC.

This rearrangement joins TRBV5-1 to TRBJ2-5, with a possible D match to TRBD2 (7 bases). The germline CDR1 and CDR2 sequences are SGHRS and YFSETQ. The length of the CDR3 is 16 residues. The V end lost 3 bases, the J end lost 5 bases, and 20 bases lay between the germline ends. The CDR3 nucleotides are TGCGCCAGCAGCTGGGGGGGCTCCGGGACCGGTGAGACCCAGTACTTC. Translating gives CASSWGGSGTGETQYF.

This clonotype was found a few times. This rearrangement joins TRBV3-1 to TRBJ2-1, with 9 nucleotides matching TRBD2. Germline-derived CDR1 and CDR2 are LGHDT and YNNKEL (reference sequence). The V gene end was trimmed by 7 bases and the J gene end by 4 bases; junction bases not matched to a gene: 8. This CDR3 comprises 15 residues. The CDR3 bases are TGTGCCAGCACCGCGGGGGGGCCAAGGTACAATGAGCAGTTCTTC. Translated, it gives CASTAGGPRYNEQFF.

In regard to this clonotype: Sequence at one end of the junction differs from germline and may be a read error. The chain recombines TRBV28 with TRBJ2-5; the D call may be TRBD1 or TRBD2 (5 bases each). The CDR3 sequence is 12 residues long. CDR1 and CDR2 (germline): MDHEN, SYDVKM. CDR3 sequence: CASSLRGNERFF. The CDR3 DNA follows: TGTGCCAGCAGTTTACGGGGCAATGAGCGGTTCTTC. The whole variable domain, remainder taken from reference TRBV28 and TRBJ2-5, is DVKVTQSSRYLVKRTGEKVFLECVQDMDHENMFWYRQDPGLGLRLIYFSYDVKMKEKGDIPEGYSVSREKKERFSLILESASTNQTSMYLCASSLRGNERFFGPGTRLLVL.

The chain links TRBV7-9 to TRBJ2-7; 7 bases are shared with TRBD1. CDR1 SEHNR and CDR2 FQNEAQ come from the germline V gene (reference sequence). V gave up 5 bases and J gave up 0 bases; unmatched junction bases: 7. CDR3 length: 15 residues. The CDR3 here is CASSETGLSSYEQYF. CDR3 nucleotide sequence: TGTGCCAGCAGCGAGACAGGGCTGAGCTCCTACGAGCAGTACTTC.

The chain recombines TRBV12-3 or TRBV12-4 with TRBJ1-1; perhaps TRBD1 as D (5 bases). The CDR3 has 14 amino acids. Trimming took off 6 bases at V and 5 bases at J, with 16 bases between the two ends. This CDR3 reads CASRDGTQGTEAFF. Written as DNA, the CDR3 is TGTGCCAGCAGGGACGGGACCCAAGGAACTGAAGCTTTCTTT.

The chain links TRBV7-9 to TRBJ2-3; a possible D gene is TRBD2 (6 bases). The CDR3 has 13 residues. Germline V gives CDR1 SEHNR, CDR2 FQNEAQ (reference sequence). V shed 6 bases and J shed 11 bases, with 18 bases lying between them. The DNA for the CDR3 is TGTGCCAGCAGTCCTCCAGGAGGGCAGGTGCAGTATTTT. The encoded protein is CASSPPGGQVQYF.

The J gene is TRBJ2-5, the V gene TRBV6-2 or TRBV6-3; no reliable D call. Trimming took 0 bases from V and 7 from J, leaving 12 bases between them. The CDR3 is 14 residues long. The germline V gene has CDR1 MNHEY and CDR2 SVGEGT. CDR3 region: CASSYSGGYGTQYF. CDR3 coding DNA: TGTGCCAGCAGTTACTCCGGTGGATATGGGACCCAGTACTTC.

V usage is TRBV24-1 and J usage is TRBJ2-6; D gene uncertain. The germline V gene encodes CDR1 KGHDR and CDR2 SFDVKD. This CDR3 has 18 amino acids. V lost 2 bases and J 0 bases, leaving 13 bases between the germline ends. The CDR3 spells CATSDSSARHSGANVLTF. The CDR3 DNA reads TGTGCCACCAGTGATTCATCGGCCAGGCACTCTGGGGCCAACGTCCTGACTTTC.

V usage is TRBV7-2 and J usage is TRBJ1-5; a possible D gene is TRBD1 (5 bases). Germline V gene lookup returns CDR1 SGHTA and CDR2 FQGNSA. V was clipped by 6 bases and J by 7 bases, with 19 bases between them. The CDR3 has 15 amino acids. CDR3 sequence (DNA): TGTGCCAGCAGTAAAGCCACCGGGACGAAACAGCCCCAGCATTTT. Its translation is CASSKATGTKQPQHF. The entire variable domain, with the rest obtained from reference TRBV7-2 and TRBJ1-5, is as follows: GAGVSQSPSNKVTEKGKDVELRCDPISGHTALYWYRQSLGQGLEFLIYFQGNSAPDKSGLPSDRFSAERTGGSVSTLTIQRTQQEDSAVYLCASSKATGTKQPQHFGDGTRLSIL.

This chain connects TRBV5-1 to TRBJ2-5, with 14 bases identical to TRBD2. Germline V gene sequence: CDR1 SGHRS, CDR2 YFSETQ. The length of the CDR3 is 16 residues. The V segment lost 3 bases and the J segment 2 bases; nucleotides outside the gene matches: 3. The CDR3 here is CASSSGTSGGQETQYF. The CDR3 DNA follows: TGCGCCAGCAGCTCAGGGACTAGCGGGGGACAAGAGACCCAGTACTTC.

The chain is built from TRBV5-1 and TRBJ2-2, with TRBD1 matching over 8 bases. V shed 0 bases, J shed 6 bases, and the junction held 7 bases outside the gene matches. The CDR3 consists of 16 residues. CDR1 and CDR2 (germline): SGHRS, YFSETQ. CDR3 coding DNA: TGCGCCAGCAGCTTGGCCCCCGGGACAGGCCCCGGGGAGCTGTTTTTT. Protein sequence: CASSLAPGTGPGELFF.

The rearrangement joins TRBV2 to TRBJ1-5; D might be TRBD1 (6 bases). V lost 6 bases to trimming and J lost 0 bases, with 9 bases between them. The CDR3 contains 14 residues. Germline V gene sequence: CDR1 SNHLY, CDR2 FYNNEI. CDR3: CASRDRPSNQPQHF. The CDR3, as DNA: TGTGCCAGCAGGGACAGACCTAGCAATCAGCCCCAGCATTTT. Drawing the rest from reference TRBV2 and TRBJ1-5, the complete variable domain is EPEVTQTPSHQVTQMGQEVILRCVPISNHLYFYWYRQILGQKVEFLVSFYNNEISEKSEIFDDQFSVERPDGSNFTLKIRSTKLEDSAMYFCASRDRPSNQPQHFGDGTRLSIL.

This clonotype turned up a few times. The chain employs TRBV12-3 or TRBV12-4 and TRBJ2-1; 7 bases align to TRBD2. J lost 4 bases, V lost 5 bases, and 8 bases had no gene match. This CDR3 is 15 amino acids long. In DNA form, the CDR3 reads TGTGCCAGCAGTCTGAAGTGGGGGGGTTACAATGAGCAGTTCTTC. Translated: CASSLKWGGYNEQFF.

The chain employs TRBV10-1 and TRBJ1-4; D possibly corresponds to TRBD1 (6 bases). This CDR3 has 14 amino acids. V shed 6 bases and J shed 8 bases, with 16 bases lying between them. The germline gives CDR1 WNHNN, CDR2 SYGVQD (reference sequence). CDR3 residues: CASRRQAQAEKLFF. The CDR3 nucleotides are TGCGCCAGCAGGAGACAGGCCCAGGCGGAAAAACTGTTTTTT.

The table lists this clonotype with a few counts. This chain uses TRBV9 with TRBJ1-4, with TRBD1 matching over 7 bases. Unmatched junction bases numbered 3, after V lost 1 base and J lost 6 bases. Germline V gene lookup returns CDR1 SGDLS and CDR2 YYNGEE. There are 14 residues in the CDR3. CDR3 bases: TGTGCCAGCAGCGTACTAGGGGGCGATGAAAAACTGTTTTTT. This gives the protein CASSVLGGDEKLFF.

This clonotype was observed a handful of times. The genes are TRBV27 and TRBJ1-1; 7 positions match TRBD1. Germline CDR1 reads MNHEY; CDR2 reads SMNVEV (reference sequence). The V and J ends lost 5 bases and 2 bases, in that order; junction bases with no gene match: 8. This CDR3 is built from 15 residues. CDR3: CASSPRTGLNTEAFF. The CDR3 DNA sequence: TGTGCCAGCAGTCCCCGGACAGGACTAAACACTGAAGCTTTCTTT.

Written as DNA, the CDR3 is TGTGCCAGCAGTTACTCGGCAGGGGGCAGTGCTGGGCAGTACTTC. It specifies CASSYSAGGSAGQYF. The chain combines TRBV6-6 with TRBJ2-7; 8 positions agree with TRBD1. CDR1 MNHNY and CDR2 SVGAGI come from the germline V gene (reference sequence). CDR3 size: 15 residues. With V trimmed by 0 bases and J by 9 bases, 10 bases remained unmatched.

V gene TRBV6-5 combines with J gene TRBJ2-7; 7 bases match TRBD1. CDR1 and CDR2 from the germline V gene are MNHEY and SVGAGI. The CDR3 has 14 residues. V lost 6 bases, J lost 3 bases, and 8 bases stayed unmatched. The CDR3 region is CASRTGQAFYEQYF. The CDR3 DNA is TGTGCCAGCAGAACCGGACAGGCCTTCTACGAGCAGTACTTC.